The present entry profiles one T cell receptor (beta chain) with its context. No antigen is known for it. There are no base qualities to consult, and no much larger clone falls within one base. In light of the paper, this sample's time point label describes: more than three weeks on oral tofacitinib. What the treatment or condition label conveys for this sample: oral pan-JAK inhibitor, 5-10 mg twice daily. Peripheral blood and lesional scalp punch biopsies were obtained from patients with alopecia areata. PBMCs were isolated by density centrifugation and stained for CD3, CD4 and CD8, and CD4+ and CD8+ T cells were sorted on a FACSAria. V loses 4 bases, J loses 7 bases, and the germline ends lie 17 bases apart. CDR1 SGHRS and CDR2 YFSETQ were looked up in the germline V gene. CDR3 length: 14 amino acids, cysteine to phenylalanine. The CDR3 DNA has 42 bases and is translated from base 1. This entry belongs to a study of CD8+ T cells in alopecia areata (dated by TCRdb to the late 2010s). About the full investigation: The treated patients, all with moderate-to-severe alopecia areata, were enrolled in an open-label pilot trial of oral tofacitinib given at 5 to 10 mg twice daily. Patients stayed on tofacitinib for 6 to 18 months and then had 6 months of follow-up off drug so that delayed response and recurrence could be assessed. In treated patients, disease severity was measured using the SALT score, which gives the percentage of scalp surface area affected. High-throughput TCRbeta sequencing was used to examine T cell clonal expansion in alopecia areata in both the C3H/HeJ mouse model and human patients. Scalp tissue and sorted CD4+ and CD8+ peripheral blood T cells from patchy and totalis/universalis alopecia areata patients and from healthy controls were covered by human TCRbeta sequencing. Biopsies were taken from tofacitinib-treated patients at baseline and again at 4 and 24 weeks into treatment, and several of those patients also had a later scalp biopsy. Scalp clonality was compared among normal scalp (n=4), patchy alopecia areata scalp (n=8), and alopecia totalis/universalis scalp (n=8). RNA was obtained with the PAXgene miRNA kit for fixed scalp, the miRNeasy kit for PBMCs, and the RNeasy kit for mouse skin. immunoSEQ multiplex PCR using 35 Vbeta forward primers and 13 Jbeta reverse primers was used to amplify TCRbeta CDR3 regions. Study-level results and caveats: Unlike mouse skin, where gammadelta T cells dominate, normal human skin contains resident alphabeta T cells that get sequenced too, which complicates analysis of the scalp TCR repertoire. Shared TCR sequences between patients were less evident than in mice, which may be partly attributable to HLA diversity in the patient population. The treated cohort was small, with a single nonresponder, so links between baseline CD8+ expansion and response need larger studies. Higher clonality and more expanded CD8+ clones were observed in lesional scalp than in normal scalp, particularly in alopecia totalis/universalis, a finding suggestive of antigenic drive. Tofacitinib significantly lowered scalp clonality and the number of expanded CD8+ clones among the top 100 scalp clones. During tofacitinib treatment, many expanded lesional clones remained in scalp and blood, and this persistence may partly explain relapse after treatment is stopped.

Library preparation was by the immunoSEQ multiplex PCR assay. RNA was extracted from all samples and reverse transcribed into cDNA as template for TCR sequencing. SuperScript III was used to make first-strand cDNA, primed with a 2:1 mix of oligo-dT and random hexamers. A synthetic immune receptor repertoire was used to gauge amplification bias, and whatever bias remained was removed computationally. The study's processing was this. After raw reads were preprocessed to remove errors, the CDR3 was defined following IMGT conventions as running from the conserved cysteine to phenylalanine. Clonality was computed by normalizing Shannon entropy by log2 of the number of productive unique TCRs and subtracting the result from 1. Whether each scalp clone was CD4 or CD8 was inferred by checking scalp TCRbeta sequences against the CD4 and CD8 repertoires from sorted blood. This immuneACCESS table, as held by TCRdb, lists in-frame sequences with V and J called but not all clones. Of the missing ones, under half trace to an unresolved V gene in checked studies; the others have no known cause. V and J calls plus clone size are reproduced from that table; the DNA served to infer D and trimming. The sample table holds approximately 140,000 clones, of which roughly four fifths were seen once. The ten largest clones capture approximately 25% of the sample.

The receptor's source is a human donor with alopecia areata. The chain uses TRBV5-1 and TRBJ1-1, with TRBD1 perhaps the D gene, on 6 matching bases. The input for sequencing was CD8+ T cells sorted from blood, taken at week 4, from a patient treated with tofacitinib. CDR3 reads: CASSPGGGLIEAFF. In nucleotide form, the sequence is TGCGCCAGCAGCCCGGGAGGGGGGCTTATTGAAGCTTTCTTT.